The 27 T cell receptor beta chains below were found in one sample sequenced in a study of blood T cell repertoires in COVID-19. Sequencing used immunoSEQ multiplex PCR; TCRdb keeps in-frame clones, though not all of them. The sample lists some 180,000 clones, 84% seen once, with 3% to 3.5% in the top ten. The specimen sequenced was PBMCs or T cells enriched from blood (not recorded which). These receptors were taken from a woman aged 25 to 45 who had been exposed to COVID-19.

The chain has TRBV19 and TRBJ2-1; D ambiguous. CDR3 size: 15 residues. V lost 5 bases, J lost 7 bases, and 18 bases lay in between. Germline V gene data show CDR1 as LNHDA and CDR2 as SQIVND (reference sequence). The CDR3 DNA reads TGTGCCAGTAGTCCCCGGAGCGAGTCCTTGAATGAGCAGTTCTTC. This gives the protein CASSPRSESLNEQFF. The variable domain in full, with the rest retrieved from reference TRBV19 and TRBJ2-1, is DGGITQSPKYLFRKEGQNVTLSCEQNLNHDAMYWYRQDPGQGLRLIYYSQIVNDFQKGDIAEGYSVSREKKESFPLTVTSAQKNPTAFYLCASSPRSESLNEQFFGPGTRLTVL.

The chain uses TRBV12-3 or TRBV12-4 and TRBJ2-5, with D possibly matching TRBD1 (6 bases). The CDR3 totals 13 residues. Trimming pared 5 bases from V and 1 base from J, leaving 8 bases between. The CDR3 nucleotides read TGTGCCAGCAGTGGACAGATCCAAGAGACCCAGTACTTC. Translating it yields CASSGQIQETQYF.

This clone has a handful of counts. The rearrangement uses TRBV19 and TRBJ2-1; D possibly corresponds to TRBD2 (5 bases). Trimming shortened V by 8 bases and J by 0 bases, and 14 bases separated the two germline ends. This CDR3 comprises 15 residues. Germline values: CDR1 LNHDA, CDR2 SQIVND (reference sequence). This chain's CDR3 is CASRGWRSSYNEQFF. In nucleotides, the CDR3 is TGTGCCAGTCGCGGTTGGAGGAGCTCCTACAATGAGCAGTTCTTC.

The rearrangement links TRBV19 to TRBJ1-1; 7 positions agree with TRBD1. CDR3 length: 12 residues. CDR1 LNHDA and CDR2 SQIVND come from the germline V gene (reference sequence). The V and J ends lost 5 bases and 11 bases, in that order; junction bases with no gene match: 8. The DNA of the CDR3 is TGTGCCAGTAGTGCCAGACAGGGAGTCGCTTTCTTT. Its translation: CASSARQGVAFF.

The V call is TRBV5-6, the J call TRBJ2-2, with D possibly matching TRBD1 (5 bases). The CDR3 extends over 15 amino acids. CDR1 SGHDT and CDR2 YYEEEE come from the germline V gene. The V end lost 3 bases, the J end lost 4 bases, and 13 bases lay between the germline ends. CDR3 protein: CASSSTTGRTGELFF. The CDR3 region has the DNA TGTGCCAGCAGCTCAACAACAGGCCGCACCGGGGAGCTGTTTTTT.

This clone was observed a handful of times. J is TRBJ2-2 and V is TRBV6-1, with 9 nucleotides matching TRBD1. There are 16 residues in the CDR3. CDR1 is MNHNS, CDR2 SASEGT, per germline. J was trimmed by 4 bases and V by 4 bases; bases with no gene match: 7. In nucleotides, the CDR3 is TGTGCCAGCAGTGTTCGGACAGGGGTCGGCACCGGGGAGCTGTTTTTT. Translation gives CASSVRTGVGTGELFF.

This clone was seen a single time. This chain uses TRBV6-5 with TRBJ2-7; TRBD1 aligns across 12 bases. The CDR3 spans 16 residues. V was pared by 6 bases and J by 3 bases, with 9 bases of the junction left unmatched. CDR1 and CDR2 (germline): MNHEY, SVGAGI. The CDR3 loop reads CASRYTGTGGLYEQYF. DNA for the CDR3: TGTGCCAGCAGATACACCGGGACAGGGGGCCTCTACGAGCAGTACTTC.

The table lists this clone with a few counts. The chain employs TRBV21-1 and TRBJ1-5. TRBV21-1 is a documented pseudogene. The CDR3 sequence is 15 residues long. This CDR3 reads CASSKGGGCNQPQHF. For the CDR3, the DNA is TGTGCCAGCAGCAAAGGAGGAGGATGCAATCAGCCCCAGCATTTT.

The rearrangement links TRBV5-6 to TRBJ1-2; D is unresolved. Germline CDR1 is SGHDT and CDR2 is YYEEEE. This CDR3 is built from 13 residues. Trimming pared 7 bases from V and 4 bases from J, leaving 14 bases between. CDR3 protein: CASRVQVSYGYTF. Written as DNA, the CDR3 is TGTGCCAGCCGCGTTCAGGTGAGCTATGGCTACACCTTC.

The rearrangement links TRBV11-3 to TRBJ1-4; possibly TRBD1 for D (5 bases). The V and J ends lost 5 bases and 6 bases respectively, with 22 bases between them. This CDR3 is built from 17 residues. In germline, CDR1 is SGHNT, CDR2 YENEEA. CDR3 DNA sequence: TGTGCCAGCAGCCCGCGGGGGTTGCCGGGGAGGTATGAAAAACTGTTTTTT. Its translation is CASSPRGLPGRYEKLFF.

The CDR3 DNA sequence: TGTGCCAGCAGTGAAGAGCCCAGGTTGAGCTCTGGAAACACCATATATTTT. Encoded protein: CASSEEPRLSSGNTIYF. The J gene is TRBJ1-3, the V gene TRBV6-1; D unclear. The germline gives CDR1 MNHNS, CDR2 SASEGT. Trimming shortened V by 1 base and J by 0 bases, and 13 bases separated the two germline ends. This CDR3 contains 17 residues.

The V and J genes are TRBV7-2 and TRBJ2-7, with 9 positions matching TRBD2. In germline, CDR1 is SGHTA, CDR2 FQGNSA. The CDR3 loop spans 15 amino acids. Unmatched junction bases numbered 7, after V lost 1 base and J lost 6 bases. The CDR3 is CASSLGVAGDSEQYF. The CDR3 nucleotides read TGTGCCAGCAGCTTAGGGGTAGCGGGGGATTCCGAGCAGTACTTC.

This rearrangement joins TRBV19 to TRBJ1-1, with 7 nucleotides matching TRBD1. The CDR3 covers 15 residues. With 2 bases clipped from V and 0 bases from J, the junction kept 3 bases outside the gene matches. The germline gives CDR1 LNHDA, CDR2 SQIVND (reference sequence). For the CDR3, the DNA is TGTGCCAGTAGTATAAGGGACAGCATGAACACTGAAGCTTTCTTT. Translation gives CASSIRDSMNTEAFF. Looking up the rest from reference TRBV19 and TRBJ1-1 gives the full variable domain: DGGITQSPKYLFRKEGQNVTLSCEQNLNHDAMYWYRQDPGQGLRLIYYSQIVNDFQKGDIAEGYSVSREKKESFPLTVTSAQKNPTAFYLCASSIRDSMNTEAFFGQGTRLTVV.

The V call is TRBV9, the J call TRBJ1-1; 7 positions agree with TRBD1. Looked up from germline, CDR1 is SGDLS and CDR2 is YYNGEE. This CDR3 has 12 amino acids. Trimming at V came to 3 bases and at J to 5 bases, leaving 1 base not matched to a gene. The DNA of the CDR3 is TGTGCCAGCAGCGCAGGGGGTACTGAAGCTTTCTTT. It encodes CASSAGGTEAFF.

The chain carries TRBV7-6 and TRBJ2-7; the match to TRBD2 covers 8 bases. The CDR3 is 15 amino acids. Germline CDR1 SGHVS, CDR2 FNYEAQ. V lost 5 bases to trimming and J lost 3 bases; unmatched junction nucleotides: 9. CDR3 residues: CASSLAGGSFYEQYF. The CDR3 coding sequence is TGTGCCAGCAGCCTTGCGGGGGGCTCCTTCTACGAGCAGTACTTC.

This sequence joins TRBV19 and TRBJ2-1, with 13 bases aligning to TRBD2. J lost 4 bases, V lost 7 bases, and 4 bases had no gene match. Germline loops: CDR1 LNHDA, CDR2 SQIVND (reference sequence). The CDR3 consists of 15 residues. CDR3 residues: CASTGLAGVYNEQFF. DNA for the CDR3: TGTGCCAGTACCGGACTAGCGGGGGTTTACAATGAGCAGTTCTTC.

The V and J genes are TRBV6-5 and TRBJ2-7; weak D call: TRBD1 (6 bases). The V and J ends lost 2 bases and 2 bases respectively, with 10 bases between them. Germline CDR1 is MNHEY and CDR2 is SVGAGI. The CDR3 consists of 14 residues. The CDR3 nucleotides read TGTGCCAGCAGTTACCGGGACAAAACCTACGAGCAGTACTTC. Translating gives CASSYRDKTYEQYF.

The genes are TRBV7-6 and TRBJ2-1; TRBD1 matches at 10 bases. This CDR3 has 16 amino acids. Germline values: CDR1 SGHVS, CDR2 FNYEAQ. J gave up 4 bases and V 5 bases, and 8 bases lay outside the gene matches. CDR3 DNA: TGTGCCAGCAGCACACTAAGGACAGGGGGGTACAATGAGCAGTTCTTC. It is translated as CASSTLRTGGYNEQFF.

The chain employs TRBV21-1 and TRBJ1-2. TRBV21-1 is a pseudogene segment. The CDR3 extends over 13 amino acids. The CDR3 coding sequence is TGTGCCAGCAGCAAAGGCGGGGTTTATGGCTACACCTTC. Translated, it gives CASSKGGVYGYTF.

This chain uses TRBV7-6 with TRBJ1-5; possibly TRBD1 for D (6 bases). Per the germline V gene, CDR1 is SGHVS and CDR2 is FNYEAQ. This CDR3 is 17 amino acids long. The germline V and J ends were trimmed by 1 base and 0 bases, with 13 bases remaining between them. The CDR3 protein is CASSLGRTVNSNQPQHF. The CDR3 DNA follows: TGTGCCAGCAGCTTAGGCCGGACAGTTAATAGCAATCAGCCCCAGCATTTT.

This clone was recorded only once. The gene calls are TRBV6-2 or TRBV6-3 and TRBJ1-5; 8 nucleotides agree with TRBD1. Germline V gives CDR1 MNHEY, CDR2 SVGEGT. V trimming: 2 bases; J trimming: 6 bases; junction bases outside the gene matches: 3. The CDR3 loop spans 14 amino acids. The CDR3 loop is CASSYRTGIQPQHF. CDR3 in DNA: TGTGCCAGCAGTTACCGGACAGGGATTCAGCCCCAGCATTTT.

Here the CDR3 DNA reads TGTGCCAGCAGCTTAGGCCGGGGGAGAGGTAATTCACCCCTCCACTTT. Translating it yields CASSLGRGRGNSPLHF. The V call is TRBV11-2, the J call TRBJ1-6, with D perhaps TRBD1 (5 bases). Trimming removed 1 base at V and 6 bases at J, with 13 bases between. The germline CDR1 and CDR2 sequences are SGHAT and FQNNGV. The CDR3 has 16 residues.

This clone occurred a few times. The J gene is TRBJ1-2, the V gene TRBV12-3 or TRBV12-4, with 8 bases fitting TRBD1. After removal of 8 bases from V and 4 bases from J, the junction contained 6 bases not matched to a gene. This CDR3 is built from 13 residues. CDR3 nucleotide sequence: TGTGCCAGCGGTAGACAGGGGTCCTATGGCTACACCTTC. It codes for CASGRQGSYGYTF.

This clone was seen a few times. The chain employs TRBV9 and TRBJ2-5, with TRBD1 identical over 12 bases. Germline loops: CDR1 SGDLS, CDR2 YYNGEE. The ends lost 0 bases at V and 4 bases at J; junction bases unmatched: 1. This CDR3 has 15 residues. The CDR3 loop reads CASSVEGQGAETQYF. Here the CDR3 DNA reads TGTGCCAGCAGCGTAGAGGGACAGGGGGCAGAGACCCAGTACTTC. The variable domain in full, with the rest retrieved from reference TRBV9 and TRBJ2-5, is DSGVTQTPKHLITATGQRVTLRCSPRSGDLSVYWYQQSLDQGLQFLIQYYNGEERAKGNILERFSAQQFPDLHSELNLSSLELGDSALYFCASSVEGQGAETQYFGPGTRLLVL.

This chain links TRBV27 with TRBJ1-6; D call uncertain. Trimming removed 2 bases at V and 7 bases at J, with 6 bases between. The CDR3 extends over 13 amino acids. Per the germline V gene, CDR1 is MNHEY and CDR2 is SMNVEV (reference sequence). The CDR3 reads CASSLARNSPLHF. The CDR3 DNA follows: TGTGCCAGCAGTTTAGCCAGGAATTCACCCCTCCACTTT.

J is TRBJ1-6 and V is TRBV3-1 (or the pseudogene TRBV3-2); D not resolved. Per germline, CDR1 LGHDT and CDR2 YNNKEL (reference sequence). V was shortened by 5 bases and J by 0 bases, with 11 bases between the two germline ends. The CDR3 sequence is 16 residues long. CDR3 amino acids: CASSGGGSSYNSPLHF. CDR3 coding DNA: TGTGCCAGCAGCGGCGGCGGGAGCTCCTATAATTCACCCCTCCACTTT.

The rearrangement links TRBV18 to TRBJ1-2, with 7 bases identical to TRBD1. Looked up from germline, CDR1 is KGHSH and CDR2 is LQKENI. This CDR3 region has 13 residues. V was clipped by 3 bases and J by 12 bases; unmatched bases: 10. The CDR3 bases are TGTGCCAGCTCACCTGGGGAAGGGGGCGTCGACACCTTC. Translated: CASSPGEGGVDTF.